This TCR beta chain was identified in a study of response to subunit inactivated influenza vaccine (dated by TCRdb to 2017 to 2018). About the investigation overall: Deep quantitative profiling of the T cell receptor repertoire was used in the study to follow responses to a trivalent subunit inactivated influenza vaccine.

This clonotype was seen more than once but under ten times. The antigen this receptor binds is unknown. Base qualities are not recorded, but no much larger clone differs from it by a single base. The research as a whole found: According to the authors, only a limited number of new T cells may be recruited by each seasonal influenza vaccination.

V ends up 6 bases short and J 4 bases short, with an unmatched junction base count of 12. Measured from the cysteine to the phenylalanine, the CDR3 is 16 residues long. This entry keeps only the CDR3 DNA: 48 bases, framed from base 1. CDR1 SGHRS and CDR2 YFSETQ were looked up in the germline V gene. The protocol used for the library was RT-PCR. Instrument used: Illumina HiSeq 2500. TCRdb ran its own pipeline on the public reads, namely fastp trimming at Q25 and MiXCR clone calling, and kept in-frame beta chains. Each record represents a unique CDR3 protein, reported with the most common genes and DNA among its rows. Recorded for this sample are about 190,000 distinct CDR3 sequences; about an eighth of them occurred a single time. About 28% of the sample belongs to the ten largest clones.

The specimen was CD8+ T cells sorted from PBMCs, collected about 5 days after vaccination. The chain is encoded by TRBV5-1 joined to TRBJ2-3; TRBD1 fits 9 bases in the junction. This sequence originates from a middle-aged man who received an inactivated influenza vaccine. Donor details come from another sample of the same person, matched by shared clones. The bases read TGCGCCAGCACTTACCTGGGACAGGGTTTCCCAGATACGCAGTATTTT. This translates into CASTYLGQGFPDTQYF.